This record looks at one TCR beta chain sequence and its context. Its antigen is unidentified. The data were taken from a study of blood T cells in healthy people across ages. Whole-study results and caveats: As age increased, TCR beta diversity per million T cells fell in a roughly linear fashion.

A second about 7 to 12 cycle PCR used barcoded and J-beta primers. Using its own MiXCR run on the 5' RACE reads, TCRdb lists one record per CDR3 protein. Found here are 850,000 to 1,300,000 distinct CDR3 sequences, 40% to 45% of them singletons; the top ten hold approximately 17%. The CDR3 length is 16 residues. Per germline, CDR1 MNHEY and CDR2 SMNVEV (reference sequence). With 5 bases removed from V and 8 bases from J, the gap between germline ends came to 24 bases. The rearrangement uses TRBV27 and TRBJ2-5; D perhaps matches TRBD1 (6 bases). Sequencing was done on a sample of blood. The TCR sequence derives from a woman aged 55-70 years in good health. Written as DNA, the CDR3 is TGTGCCAGCAGTCCCACCCCCGGACAGCTTGTTTCAACCCAGTACTTC. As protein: CASSPTPGQLVSTQYF.